Listed below are T cell receptor beta chains from one sample, sequenced in a study of shared clonotypes between healthy human individuals. Produced via immunoSEQ multiplex PCR; TCRdb's table is partial and in-frame only. The data contain 530,000 or so clones, 75% to 80% of them singletons. The sequenced sample consisted of PBMCs. These receptors were obtained from a woman in her thirties or forties in good health. Some clones in this sample may be carry-over from other donors' samples. Each CDR3 is given with its conserved first and last residue. A D gene is named only where the DNA matches it firmly. Expanded clones get a size class; other rows say once, few or many, or leave the size out.

clone_size | d_call | j_call | v_call | cdr3_aa | cdr3_nt
- | - | TRBJ1-4 | TRBV30 | CAWSVQLTAVNEKLFF | TGTGCCTGGAGTGTACAGTTGACGGCAGTTAATGAAAAACTGTTTTTT
- | TRBD2 | TRBJ2-5 | TRBV2 | CASRTLAGGKETQYF | TGTGCCAGCAGAACTCTAGCGGGAGGCAAGGAGACCCAGTACTTC
once | - | TRBJ1-1 | TRBV18 | CASSPENTEAFF | TGTGCCAGCTCCCCAGAGAACACTGAAGCTTTCTTT
- | TRBD1 | TRBJ1-1 | TRBV19 | CASSIGQGRDTEAFF | TGTGCCAGTAGTATAGGACAGGGGCGAGACACTGAAGCTTTCTTT
- | TRBD1 | TRBJ1-4 | TRBV15 | CATSLQGGTNEKLFF | TGTGCCACCAGCCTACAGGGGGGCACTAATGAAAAACTGTTTTTT
- | TRBD1 | TRBJ1-1 | TRBV18 | CASTDRGRTEAFF | TGTGCCAGCACGGACAGGGGTCGAACTGAAGCTTTCTTT
- | TRBD2 | TRBJ2-7 | TRBV7-8 | CASSPLTSGSSYEQYF | TGTGCCAGCAGCCCGTTGACTAGCGGGAGCTCCTACGAGCAGTACTTC
- | TRBD2 | TRBJ2-7 | TRBV7-2 | CASSLAAGRGSYEQYF | TGTGCCAGCAGCTTAGCGGCAGGGAGGGGCTCCTACGAGCAGTACTTC
few | - | TRBJ2-7 | TRBV27 | CASSHRGRGAYEQYF | TGTGCCAGCAGCCATCGGGGCAGGGGAGCCTACGAGCAGTACTTC
once | - | TRBJ2-2 | TRBV5-1 | CASSTAGMFGELFF | TGCGCCAGCAGCACCGCAGGGATGTTCGGGGAGCTGTTTTTT
- | - | TRBJ1-2 | TRBV5-4 | CASSHGGHQRVGYTF | TGTGCCAGCAGCCACGGCGGACACCAAAGGGTCGGCTACACCTTC
- | - | TRBJ2-7 | TRBV11-2 | CASSLVNRPGRGSYEQYF | TGTGCCAGCAGCTTAGTCAACAGGCCGGGACGGGGTTCCTACGAGCAGTACTTC
- | - | TRBJ2-7 | TRBV7-2 | CASSIQREQYF | TGTGCCAGCAGTATACAACGGGAGCAGTACTTC
- | - | TRBJ1-1 | TRBV7-6 | CASSLVEGTEAFF | TGTGCCAGCAGCTTAGTGGAGGGCACTGAAGCTTTCTTT
- | TRBD1 | TRBJ2-7 | TRBV7-6 | CASSLRTGVGFYEQYF | TGTGCCAGCAGCTTAAGGACAGGGGTGGGATTCTACGAGCAGTACTTC
- | - | TRBJ2-5 | TRBV27 | CASSFRFGGGKQETQYF | TGTGCCAGCAGTTTTCGGTTCGGCGGAGGGAAGCAAGAGACCCAGTACTTC
few | TRBD2 | TRBJ2-1 | TRBV5-1 | CASSLALAGGNEQFF | TGCGCCAGCAGCTTGGCTCTAGCGGGAGGGAATGAGCAGTTCTTC
- | - | TRBJ2-2 | TRBV7-9 | CASSLDSDLNTGELFF | TGTGCCAGCAGCCTGGACAGCGACCTTAACACCGGGGAGCTGTTTTTT
once | - | TRBJ2-7 | TRBV11-1 | CASSLVRAGTYEQYF | TGTGCCAGCAGCTTAGTTCGGGCAGGGACGTACGAGCAGTACTTC
- | TRBD2 | TRBJ2-1 | TRBV7-2 | CASSLAGWRLAGEDKQFF | TGTGCCAGCAGCTTAGCCGGTTGGCGGCTAGCGGGAGAAGACAAGCAGTTCTTC
few | - | TRBJ1-4 | TRBV18 | CASSPVKDRVYEKLFF | TGTGCCAGCTCACCAGTCAAAGATAGGGTTTATGAAAAACTGTTTTTT
- | TRBD2 | TRBJ2-5 | TRBV28 | CASSLASLAGDETQYF | TGTGCCAGCAGTTTAGCCTCATTGGCGGGAGATGAGACCCAGTACTTC
- | - | TRBJ2-6 | TRBV19 | CASKIGGSSGANVLTF | TGTGCCAGTAAAATTGGTGGGAGCTCTGGGGCCAACGTCCTGACTTTC
many | TRBD2 | TRBJ2-7 | TRBV18 | CASSPWASGDYEQYF | TGTGCCAGCTCACCGTGGGCTAGCGGTGATTACGAGCAGTACTTC
few | TRBD1 | TRBJ1-1 | TRBV6-5 | CASSLRQGLMNTEAFF | TGTGCCAGCAGTTTACGACAGGGACTAATGAACACTGAAGCTTTCTTT
- | - | TRBJ2-1 | TRBV7-7 | CASSRQVGYGEQFF | TGTGCCAGCAGCCGACAGGTGGGGTATGGGGAGCAGTTCTTC
- | TRBD1 | TRBJ1-1 | TRBV4-3 | CASSQSTGGTEAFF | TGCGCCAGCAGCCAAAGTACAGGGGGGACTGAAGCTTTCTTT
- | - | TRBJ2-7 | TRBV29-1 | CSVVARGDEQYF | TGCAGCGTTGTGGCCAGGGGAGACGAGCAGTACTTC
- | - | TRBJ1-4 | TRBV7-9 | CASSLNRVRTFNEKLFF | TGTGCCAGCAGCCTGAACAGGGTGAGGACTTTCAATGAAAAACTGTTTTTT
- | - | TRBJ1-4 | TRBV7-8 | CASSLTAEKLFF | TGTGCCAGCAGCCTTACAGCTGAAAAACTGTTTTTT
- | - | TRBJ1-2 | TRBV14 | CASSQERLPSYGYTF | TGTGCCAGCAGCCAGGAACGCCTCCCCTCCTATGGCTACACCTTC
- | - | TRBJ2-2 | TRBV7-3 | CASSLDRGNTGELFF | TGTGCCAGCAGCCTCGACAGAGGGAACACCGGGGAGCTGTTTTTT
- | TRBD1 | TRBJ2-5 | TRBV9 | CASSVGGQGALVTQYF | TGTGCCAGCAGCGTAGGTGGACAGGGGGCGCTTGTGACCCAGTACTTC
- | - | TRBJ2-5 | TRBV5-1 | CASIARDPGETQYF | TGCGCCAGCATAGCGCGGGACCCCGGAGAGACCCAGTACTTC
few | TRBD2 | TRBJ2-5 | TRBV4-2 | CASSPKREGQETQYF | TGTGCCAGCAGCCCCAAGCGGGAGGGCCAAGAGACCCAGTACTTC
- | TRBD2 | TRBJ2-1 | TRBV2 | CASSELAGSYNEQFF | TGTGCCAGCAGTGAACTAGCGGGCTCTTACAATGAGCAGTTCTTC
- | - | TRBJ2-1 | TRBV7-8 | CASSAGTPTYNEQFF | TGTGCCAGCAGCGCCGGGACTCCTACCTACAATGAGCAGTTCTTC
- | - | TRBJ2-7 | TRBV18 | CASSPRPTGDFYEQYF | TGTGCCAGCTCACCAAGGCCGACAGGAGATTTCTACGAGCAGTACTTC
- | - | TRBJ1-2 | TRBV4-3 | CASSHIPAVVMGYGYTF | TGCGCCAGCAGCCACATCCCGGCGGTGGTCATGGGGTATGGCTACACCTTC
- | - | TRBJ1-1 | TRBV27 | CASSLAGPNTEAFF | TGTGCCAGCAGTTTAGCAGGCCCGAACACTGAAGCTTTCTTT
- | - | TRBJ1-3 | TRBV5-1 | CASTSGTQGNTIYF | TGCGCCAGCACCTCCGGGACACAAGGAAACACCATATATTTT
- | - | TRBJ2-2 | TRBV5-5 | CASSLEDNTGELFF | TGTGCCAGCAGTCTTGAAGACAATACGGGGGAGCTGTTTTTT
once | TRBD1 | TRBJ2-2 | TRBV6-4 | CASSGGTGDAGELFF | TGTGCCAGCAGTGGAGGGACAGGGGACGCCGGGGAGCTGTTTTTT
- | - | TRBJ1-5 | TRBV23-1 | CASNPPGSNQPQHF | TGCGCCAGCAATCCCCCAGGTAGCAATCAGCCCCAGCATTTT
- | - | TRBJ2-6 | TRBV7-2 | CASTINSGANVLTF | TGTGCCAGCACCATCAACTCTGGGGCCAACGTCCTGACTTTC
- | TRBD2 | TRBJ2-7 | TRBV28 | CASSTTGGPFPPEQYF | TGTGCCAGCAGTACCACGGGAGGGCCGTTCCCCCCCGAGCAGTACTTC
- | - | TRBJ2-7 | TRBV5-1 | CASSLTIFPGSYEQYF | TGCGCCAGCAGCTTGACCATCTTTCCGGGGTCCTACGAGCAGTACTTC
- | TRBD1 | TRBJ2-3 | TRBV6-4 | CASSPTGGGGTDTQYF | TGTGCCAGCAGCCCGACAGGGGGCGGCGGCACAGATACGCAGTATTTT
many | - | TRBJ2-7 | TRBV27 | CASRNRPIRGYEQYF | TGTGCCAGCCGAAACAGGCCAATCAGGGGCTACGAGCAGTACTTC
few | TRBD2 | TRBJ2-7 | TRBV2 | CASGAGRTYEQYF | TGTGCCAGCGGCGCCGGGAGGACCTACGAGCAGTACTTC
- | - | TRBJ1-1 | TRBV20-1 | CSAFLNTEAFF | TGCAGTGCGTTCCTGAACACTGAAGCTTTCTTT
- | - | TRBJ2-7 | TRBV7-3 | CASTNSGGSYEQYF | TGTGCCAGCACCAATAGCGGTGGGTCCTACGAGCAGTACTTC
- | - | TRBJ2-3 | TRBV9 | CASSSRAVSTDTQYF | TGTGCCAGCAGCTCCCGCGCGGTCTCCACAGATACGCAGTATTTT
- | - | TRBJ1-2 | TRBV19 | CASSLPGLGGYTF | TGTGCCAGTAGTCTCCCGGGGCTGGGAGGCTACACCTTC
- | - | TRBJ2-7 | TRBV28 | CASSVTYEQYF | TGTGCCAGCTCCGTTACCTACGAGCAGTACTTC